What follows are 10 T cell receptor beta chains derived from one specimen sequenced in a study of long-term antiretroviral therapy in people with HIV. immunoSEQ v3.0 was run at survey level. The data were produced by immunoSEQ multiplex PCR, yet TCRdb's version contains in-frame clones alone and is incomplete. This sample yields tens of thousands of clones, of which more than 75% are seen a single time; more than 7% belongs to the top ten. The sample in question was unsorted PBMCs, obtained approximately 4.8 years after starting antiretroviral therapy. These receptors came from a man aged 35 to 55 with HIV.

The chain has TRBV5-1 and TRBJ2-7, with D uncertain. Germline V CDR1 and CDR2: SGHRS, YFSETQ. The CDR3 totals 13 residues. V lost 4 bases and J lost 2, with 10 bases in between. The CDR3 DNA is TGCGCCAGCAGCGTAACAGCTGCCTACGAGCAGTACTTC. Translated: CASSVTAAYEQYF.

This chain joins TRBV5-1 and TRBJ1-1; unclear D gene. There are 13 residues in the CDR3. The germline gives CDR1 SGHRS, CDR2 YFSETQ. V gave up 2 bases and J gave up 1 base, with 6 bases separating them. In DNA form, the CDR3 reads TGCGCCAGCAGCTTTAAGCCGAACACTGAAGCTTTCTTT. Translated: CASSFKPNTEAFF. The variable domain in full, with the rest retrieved from reference TRBV5-1 and TRBJ1-1, is KAGVTQTPRYLIKTRGQQVTLSCSPISGHRSVSWYQQTPGQGLQFLFEYFSETQRNKGNFPGRFSGRQFSNSRSEMNVSTLELGDSALYLCASSFKPNTEAFFGQGTRLTVV.

This CDR3 is CASSPSGVSSYEQYF. The DNA for the CDR3 is TGTGCCAGCAGTCCGAGCGGGGTGAGCTCCTACGAGCAGTACTTC. The V call is TRBV28, the J call TRBJ2-7, with 7 bases fitting TRBD2. The CDR3 has 15 amino acids. V gave up 5 bases and J gave up 0 bases; unmatched junction bases: 7. Germline CDR1 and CDR2: MDHEN and SYDVKM.

The gene calls are TRBV7-9 and TRBJ2-5; D is possibly TRBD1 or TRBD2 (6 bases each). V lost 2 bases and J 5 bases, leaving 12 bases between the germline ends. CDR1 is SEHNR, CDR2 FQNEAQ, per germline (reference sequence). The CDR3 runs to 14 residues. The CDR3 DNA sequence: TGTGCCAGCAGCTTATCGGGGGCTGGTGAGACCCAGTACTTC. It yields the protein CASSLSGAGETQYF.

By share of the sample, this clone is medium-sized. The chain links TRBV28 to TRBJ2-2, with D unclear. Germline values: CDR1 MDHEN, CDR2 SYDVKM. The CDR3 extends over 15 amino acids. V was pared by 6 bases and J by 2 bases, with 13 bases between. The CDR3 sequence: CASSWTELNTGELFF. The CDR3 nucleotides read TGTGCCAGCAGCTGGACGGAGCTAAACACCGGGGAGCTGTTTTTT.

The V and J genes are TRBV18 and TRBJ1-2, with 11 bases that match TRBD1. V trimming: 4 bases; J trimming: 0 bases; junction bases outside the gene matches: 1. Per the germline V gene, CDR1 is KGHSH and CDR2 is LQKENI. This CDR3 is 15 amino acids long. The CDR3: CASSQGQGANYGYTF. The CDR3 nucleotides read TGTGCCAGCTCACAGGGACAGGGGGCTAACTATGGCTACACCTTC.

V gene TRBV29-1 combines with J gene TRBJ1-2; D uncertain. The germline CDR1 and CDR2 sequences are SQVTM and ANQGSEA. The CDR3 has 11 amino acids. V was cut by 0 bases and J by 8 bases, with 7 bases left in between. The CDR3 protein is CSVEEGAGYTF. The CDR3 DNA reads TGCAGCGTTGAAGAGGGAGCAGGCTACACCTTC.

J is TRBJ1-1 and V is TRBV10-2; D is perhaps TRBD1 (5 bases). This CDR3 is 13 amino acids long. CDR1 and CDR2 from the germline V gene are WSHSY and SAAADI. Trimming removed 8 bases at V and 0 bases at J, with 10 bases between. The CDR3 DNA reads as TGCGCCAGCGGTGGGGCCTTGAACACTGAAGCTTTCTTT. It yields the protein CASGGALNTEAFF.

The chain has TRBV18 and TRBJ2-5, with a possible D match to TRBD2 (5 bases). Germline-derived CDR1 and CDR2 are KGHSH and LQKENI. The CDR3 has 16 amino acids. V gave up 6 bases and J gave up 1 base, with 18 bases separating them. CDR3 amino acids: CASSPVGGGLQETQYF. DNA for the CDR3: TGTGCCAGCTCCCCCGTCGGTGGAGGACTCCAAGAGACCCAGTACTTC.

This chain links TRBV6-5 with TRBJ2-1, with D possibly TRBD1 on 5 matching bases. CDR1 is MNHEY and CDR2 is SVGAGI in the germline V gene. V lost 2 bases, J lost 0 bases, and 8 bases lay in between. The CDR3 runs to 15 residues. The CDR3 sequence is CASSYGASSYNEQFF. CDR3 nucleotide sequence: TGTGCCAGCAGTTACGGGGCGTCCTCCTACAATGAGCAGTTCTTC.